Following are 21 T cell receptor beta chains from one sample sequenced in a study of blood T cell repertoires in COVID-19. This table comes from immunoSEQ multiplex PCR, and its TCRdb copy is limited to in-frame clones, with some not included. The sample contains about 230,000 clones, approximately 87% of which appear only once. The sequenced sample was peripheral blood. These receptor sequences come from a woman aged 70-85 years with active or convalescent COVID-19.

Here the CDR3 reads CSASGPGTRQRTDTQYF. CDR3 in DNA: TGCAGTGCTAGTGGGCCAGGCACCAGACAACGCACAGATACGCAGTATTTT. The gene calls are TRBV20-1 and TRBJ2-3; the D is unclear. CDR1 is DFQATT and CDR2 is SNEGSKA in the germline V gene (reference sequence). The V end lost 3 bases, the J end lost 1 base, and 20 bases lay between the germline ends. The CDR3 runs to 17 residues.

This clone was recorded at least ten times. The rearrangement joins TRBV4-3 to TRBJ1-6; D is unclear. The germline V and J ends were trimmed by 0 bases and 3 bases, with 6 bases remaining between them. Germline V lookup: CDR1 LGHNA, CDR2 YSLEER. The CDR3 spans 15 residues. The CDR3 sequence: CASSQDVSYNSPLHF. The CDR3, as DNA: TGCGCCAGCAGCCAAGATGTCAGCTATAATTCACCCCTCCACTTT.

The rearrangement uses TRBV30 and TRBJ1-5; TRBD1 agrees at 8 bases. The trim removed 3 bases at V and 9 bases at J, leaving 7 bases unmatched. The CDR3 contains 13 residues. The germline V gene encodes CDR1 GTSNPN and CDR2 SVGIG (reference sequence). In nucleotides, the CDR3 is TGTGCCTGGAGCGACGGACAGGGCCGGCCCCAGCATTTT. It yields the protein CAWSDGQGRPQHF.

This rearrangement joins TRBV19 to TRBJ2-7, with 11 bases aligning to TRBD2. This CDR3 comprises 16 residues. The V and J ends lost 5 bases and 0 bases, in that order; junction bases with no gene match: 6. In germline, CDR1 is LNHDA, CDR2 SQIVND (reference sequence). CDR3 DNA sequence: TGTGCCAGTAGTCTCTCCGGGACTAGCGGCTCCTACGAGCAGTACTTC. Amino acid sequence: CASSLSGTSGSYEQYF.

This chain links TRBV28 with TRBJ2-7, with D possibly TRBD1 on 6 matching bases. With 6 bases removed from V and 1 base from J, the gap between germline ends came to 13 bases. This CDR3 region has 14 residues. Germline V lookup: CDR1 MDHEN, CDR2 SYDVKM. The CDR3 protein is CASREGGRSYEQYF. The CDR3 nucleotides are TGTGCCAGCAGAGAAGGGGGTAGGTCCTACGAGCAGTACTTC.

This clone has more than one count but fewer than ten. The chain couples TRBV29-1 to TRBJ2-2, with a tentative D call TRBD1 (8 bases). This CDR3 has 14 amino acids. V was trimmed by 7 bases and J by 5 bases, leaving 17 bases between them. Germline V CDR1 and CDR2: SQVTM, ANQGSEA. The CDR3 coding sequence is TGCAGCGCAGGCCACAGGGGGGGGACCGGGGAGCTGTTTTTT. This gives the protein CSAGHRGGTGELFF.

The chain joins TRBV28 to TRBJ2-5; 8 bases fit TRBD1. V shed 3 bases and J 2 bases; nucleotides not matched to a gene: 5. This CDR3 is built from 15 residues. In germline, CDR1 is MDHEN, CDR2 SYDVKM. The CDR3 sequence: CASSFFRGRQETQYF. As DNA, the CDR3 is TGTGCCAGCAGTTTTTTCAGGGGGCGGCAAGAGACCCAGTACTTC.

The V and J genes are TRBV28 and TRBJ1-2; TRBD1 agrees at 9 bases. With V trimmed by 6 bases and J by 3 bases, 8 bases remained unmatched. The length of the CDR3 is 15 residues. Germline CDR1 reads MDHEN; CDR2 reads SYDVKM. The CDR3 DNA is TGTGCCAGCAGCTCGGGACAGGGAGGTCACTATGGCTACACCTTC. Amino acids: CASSSGQGGHYGYTF.

The chain joins TRBV19 to TRBJ2-7; 9 bases are a match to TRBD2. Per germline, CDR1 LNHDA and CDR2 SQIVND (reference sequence). V was pared by 3 bases and J by 2 bases, with 5 bases of the junction left unmatched. The CDR3 is made up of 15 amino acids. CDR3 coding DNA: TGTGCCAGTAGTATTAGGTCTAGCGGGGCCTACGAGCAGTACTTC. Translation gives CASSIRSSGAYEQYF.

The chain's CDR3 is CASSVGLAGPTDTQYF. CDR3 nucleotide sequence: TGTGCCAGCAGTGTGGGCCTAGCGGGGCCCACAGATACGCAGTATTTT. This chain joins TRBV2 and TRBJ2-3; 9 bases line up with TRBD2. Per germline, CDR1 SNHLY and CDR2 FYNNEI. J gave up 2 bases and V 4 bases, and 7 bases lay outside the gene matches. This CDR3 spans 16 amino acids.

The V and J genes are TRBV11-3 and TRBJ2-5, with 12 bases aligning to TRBD2. J was trimmed by 5 bases and V by 1 base; bases with no gene match: 2. The CDR3 contains 15 residues. Germline assignment: CDR1 SGHNT and CDR2 YENEEA. In nucleotides, the CDR3 is TGTGCCAGCAGCTTAGGGACTAGCGGGGTGGAGACCCAGTACTTC. It specifies CASSLGTSGVETQYF.

V is TRBV10-1 and J is TRBJ2-1; TRBD2 matches 9 bases. This CDR3 region has 15 residues. In germline, CDR1 is WNHNN, CDR2 SYGVQD (reference sequence). V was pared by 7 bases and J by 2 bases, with 6 bases of the junction left unmatched. The chain's CDR3 is CASNPAGGTYNEQFF. In DNA, the CDR3 is TGCGCCAGCAACCCTGCGGGAGGGACCTACAATGAGCAGTTCTTC.

This clone was seen ten or more times. The chain couples TRBV5-1 to TRBJ2-7, with D possibly being TRBD1 (6 bases). V was shortened by 0 bases and J by 2 bases, with 9 bases between the two germline ends. Germline V gene data show CDR1 as SGHRS and CDR2 as YFSETQ. The CDR3 consists of 14 residues. CDR3 sequence: CASSLVTGTYEQYF. The CDR3 DNA sequence: TGCGCCAGCAGCTTGGTGACAGGTACCTACGAGCAGTACTTC.

V is TRBV18 and J is TRBJ1-5; the D is unclear. Germline V gene lookup returns CDR1 KGHSH and CDR2 LQKENI. The V gene lost 3 bases and the J gene lost 5 bases, with 11 bases spanning the gap. CDR3 length equals 14 residues. For the CDR3, the DNA is TGTGCCAGCTCACCCGGGAGTTTCGATCAGCCCCAGCATTTT. Protein product: CASSPGSFDQPQHF.

The chain links TRBV11-2 to TRBJ2-7, with 9 bases that match TRBD1. Germline lookup yields CDR1 SGHAT and CDR2 FQNNGV. The ends lost 5 bases at V and 5 bases at J; junction bases unmatched: 7. This CDR3 has 14 amino acids. DNA of the CDR3: TGTGCCAGCAGCCCTGGACAGGGGAGGCACGAGCAGTACTTC. This gives the protein CASSPGQGRHEQYF.

The chain carries TRBV7-2 and TRBJ1-1; the match to TRBD1 covers 7 bases. This CDR3 has 14 residues. The trim removed 5 bases at V and 5 bases at J, leaving 8 bases unmatched. Per the germline V gene, CDR1 is SGHTA and CDR2 is FQGNSA. The CDR3 DNA is TGTGCCAGCAGCACCCAGGGGGGAGGAACTGAAGCTTTCTTT. Its translation is CASSTQGGGTEAFF. The whole variable domain, filled in from reference TRBV7-2 and TRBJ1-1, reads GAGVSQSPSNKVTEKGKDVELRCDPISGHTALYWYRQSLGQGLEFLIYFQGNSAPDKSGLPSDRFSAERTGGSVSTLTIQRTQQEDSAVYLCASSTQGGGTEAFFGQGTRLTVV.

CDR3: CASSYHTEGYGYTF. CDR3 DNA sequence: TGTGCCAGCAGTTACCACACAGAGGGCTATGGCTACACCTTC. This chain joins TRBV6-6 and TRBJ1-2; D not certain. The CDR3 has 14 amino acids. The germline CDR1 and CDR2 sequences are MNHNY and SVGAGI (reference sequence). V was cut by 2 bases and J by 4 bases, with 11 bases left in between.

The V call is TRBV5-6, the J call TRBJ2-7, with 7 bases lining up with TRBD1. The V gene end was trimmed by 4 bases and the J gene end by 0 bases; junction bases not matched to a gene: 7. Germline CDR1 reads SGHDT; CDR2 reads YYEEEE. The CDR3 sequence is 15 residues long. CDR3 region: CASSTQGRTSYEQYF. In DNA, the CDR3 is TGTGCCAGCAGCACACAGGGGCGAACCTCCTACGAGCAGTACTTC.

The chain recombines TRBV5-6 with TRBJ2-1; 9 nucleotides match TRBD1. Germline V lookup: CDR1 SGHDT, CDR2 YYEEEE. Losses at the gene ends were 4 bases for V and 11 bases for J; bases not matched to a gene: 10. CDR3 length: 14 amino acids. CDR3 in DNA: TGTGCCAGCAGCATGGGACAGGGTAATCAAAAGCAGTTCTTC. Its translation is CASSMGQGNQKQFF.

The chain has TRBV18 and TRBJ1-1, with TRBD1 identical over 7 bases. The CDR3 has 13 residues. V was clipped by 8 bases and J by 3 bases; unmatched bases: 6. The germline V gene has CDR1 KGHSH and CDR2 LQKENI. The CDR3 nucleotides are TGTGCCAGCCAGACAGGGCGGGACACTGAAGCTTTCTTT. Its protein is CASQTGRDTEAFF.

This chain links TRBV28 with TRBJ1-2, with 8 bases identical to TRBD1. Trimming cost V 6 bases and J 5 bases; bases outside gene matches: 8. The germline gives CDR1 MDHEN, CDR2 SYDVKM. This CDR3 has 14 amino acids. CDR3 nucleotides: TGTGCCAGCAGCCCGACAGGGGAAACTTATGGCTACACCTTC. Translated, it gives CASSPTGETYGYTF.